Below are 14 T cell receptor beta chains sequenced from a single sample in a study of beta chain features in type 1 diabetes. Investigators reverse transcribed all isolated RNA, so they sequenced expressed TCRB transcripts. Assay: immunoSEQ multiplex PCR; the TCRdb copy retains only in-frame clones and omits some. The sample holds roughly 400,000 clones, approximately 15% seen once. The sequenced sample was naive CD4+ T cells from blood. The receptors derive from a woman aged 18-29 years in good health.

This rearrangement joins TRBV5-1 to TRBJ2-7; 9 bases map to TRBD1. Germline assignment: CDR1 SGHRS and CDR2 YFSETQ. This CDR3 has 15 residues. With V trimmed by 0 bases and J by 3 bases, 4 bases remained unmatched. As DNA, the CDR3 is TGCGCCAGCAGCTTGGGTCCGGGACAGGGCTACGAGCAGTACTTC. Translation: CASSLGPGQGYEQYF.

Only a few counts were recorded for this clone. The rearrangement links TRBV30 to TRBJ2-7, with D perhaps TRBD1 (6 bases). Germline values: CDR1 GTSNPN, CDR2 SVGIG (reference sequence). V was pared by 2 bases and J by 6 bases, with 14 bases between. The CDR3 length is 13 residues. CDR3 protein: CAWSRGQVPEQYF. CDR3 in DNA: TGTGCCTGGAGTCGGGGACAAGTCCCCGAGCAGTACTTC.

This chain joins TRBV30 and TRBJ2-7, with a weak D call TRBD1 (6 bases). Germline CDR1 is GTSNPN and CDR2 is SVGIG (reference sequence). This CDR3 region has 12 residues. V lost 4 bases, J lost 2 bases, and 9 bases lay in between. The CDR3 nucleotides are TGTGCCTGGAACAGGGTCGCCTACGAGCAGTACTTC. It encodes CAWNRVAYEQYF.

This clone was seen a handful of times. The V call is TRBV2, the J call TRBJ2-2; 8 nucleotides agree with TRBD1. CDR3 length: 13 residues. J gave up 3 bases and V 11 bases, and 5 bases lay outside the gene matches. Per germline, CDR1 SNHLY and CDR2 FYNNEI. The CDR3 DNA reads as TGTGCCTCTCAGGGACAGGACACCGGGGAGCTGTTTTTT. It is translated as CASQGQDTGELFF.

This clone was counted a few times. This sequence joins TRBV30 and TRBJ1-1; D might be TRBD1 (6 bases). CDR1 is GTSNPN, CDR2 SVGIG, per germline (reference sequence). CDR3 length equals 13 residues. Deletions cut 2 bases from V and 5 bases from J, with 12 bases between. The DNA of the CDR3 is TGTGCCTGGAGTCGACAGGTGCGAACTGAAGCTTTCTTT. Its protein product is CAWSRQVRTEAFF.

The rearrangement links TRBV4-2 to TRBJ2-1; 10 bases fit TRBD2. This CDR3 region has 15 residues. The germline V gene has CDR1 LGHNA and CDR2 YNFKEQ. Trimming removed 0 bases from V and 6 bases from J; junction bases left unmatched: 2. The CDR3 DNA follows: TGTGCCAGCAGCCAAGACGTAGCGGGAGGCAATGAGCAGTTCTTC. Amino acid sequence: CASSQDVAGGNEQFF.

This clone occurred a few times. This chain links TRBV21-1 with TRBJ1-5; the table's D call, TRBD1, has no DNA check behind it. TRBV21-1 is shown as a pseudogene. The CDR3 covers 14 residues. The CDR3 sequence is CASPDRGWPQPQHF. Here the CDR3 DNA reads TGTGCCAGCCCCGACAGGGGGTGGCCTCAGCCCCAGCATTTT.

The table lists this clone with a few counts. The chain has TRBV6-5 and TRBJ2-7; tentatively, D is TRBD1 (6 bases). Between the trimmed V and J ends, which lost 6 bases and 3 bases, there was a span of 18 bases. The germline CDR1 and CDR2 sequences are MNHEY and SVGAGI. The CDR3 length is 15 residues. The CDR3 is CASSSPGHFIYEQYF. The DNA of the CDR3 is TGTGCCAGCAGCTCCCCGGGACACTTCATCTACGAGCAGTACTTC.

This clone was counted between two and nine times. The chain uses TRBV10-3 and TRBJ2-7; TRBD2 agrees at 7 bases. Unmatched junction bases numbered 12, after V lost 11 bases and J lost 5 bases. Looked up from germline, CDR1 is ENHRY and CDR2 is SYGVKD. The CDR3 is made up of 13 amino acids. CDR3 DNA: TGTGCCTCCTCTACTCCGGCGGGGGACGAGCAGTACTTC. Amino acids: CASSTPAGDEQYF.

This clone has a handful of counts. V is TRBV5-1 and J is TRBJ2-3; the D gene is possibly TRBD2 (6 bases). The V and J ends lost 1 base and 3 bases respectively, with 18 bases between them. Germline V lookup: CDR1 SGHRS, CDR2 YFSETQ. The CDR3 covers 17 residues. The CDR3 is CASSLLPVGRGTDTQYF. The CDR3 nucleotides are TGCGCCAGCAGCTTGTTGCCCGTCGGGAGAGGGACAGATACGCAGTATTTT. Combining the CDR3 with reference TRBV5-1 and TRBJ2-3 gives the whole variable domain KAGVTQTPRYLIKTRGQQVTLSCSPISGHRSVSWYQQTPGQGLQFLFEYFSETQRNKGNFPGRFSGRQFSNSRSEMNVSTLELGDSALYLCASSLLPVGRGTDTQYFGPGTRLTVL.

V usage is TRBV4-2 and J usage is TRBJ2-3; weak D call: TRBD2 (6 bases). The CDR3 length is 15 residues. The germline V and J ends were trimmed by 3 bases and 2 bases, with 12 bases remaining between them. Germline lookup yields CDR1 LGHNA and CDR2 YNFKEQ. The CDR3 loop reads CASSHAGGATDTQYF. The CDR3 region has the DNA TGTGCCAGCAGCCACGCTGGAGGGGCCACAGATACGCAGTATTTT.

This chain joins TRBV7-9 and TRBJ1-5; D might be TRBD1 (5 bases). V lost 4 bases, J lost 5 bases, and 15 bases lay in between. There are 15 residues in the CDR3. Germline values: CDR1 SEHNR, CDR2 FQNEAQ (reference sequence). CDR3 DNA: TGTGCCAGCAGCTATCAATCCGGGGGAGATCAGCCCCAGCATTTT. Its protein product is CASSYQSGGDQPQHF.

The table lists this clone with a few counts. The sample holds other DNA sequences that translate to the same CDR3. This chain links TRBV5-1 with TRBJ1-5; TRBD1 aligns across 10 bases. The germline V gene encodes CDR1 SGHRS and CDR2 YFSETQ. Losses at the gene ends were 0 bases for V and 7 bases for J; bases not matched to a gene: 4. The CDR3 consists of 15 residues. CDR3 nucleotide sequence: TGCGCCAGCAGCTTGGGACAGGGGGCAGGACAGCCCCAGCATTTT. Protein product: CASSLGQGAGQPQHF.

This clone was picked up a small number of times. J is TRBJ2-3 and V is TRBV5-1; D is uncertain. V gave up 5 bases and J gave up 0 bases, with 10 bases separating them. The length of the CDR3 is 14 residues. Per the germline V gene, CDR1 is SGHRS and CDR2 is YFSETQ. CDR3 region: CASRMAVSTDTQYF. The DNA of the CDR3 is TGCGCCAGCAGGATGGCAGTTAGCACAGATACGCAGTATTTT.